Listed below are T cell receptor beta chains from one sample, sequenced in a study of cytotoxic CD8 clonotypes in ibrutinib-treated CLL. Libraries were prepared by immunoSEQ multiplex PCR; TCRdb keeps only in-frame clonotypes and omits some of them. The table lists fewer than 85,000 clones, 70% to 80% of them singletons, with 4.8% in the top ten. This specimen was PBMCs, taken after 12 months of ibrutinib treatment. These receptors all come from a human donor with chronic lymphocytic leukemia. Each CDR3 is given with its conserved first and last residue. A D gene is named only where the DNA matches it firmly. Size tells how often a clone was seen (once, few, many) or the class of an expanded clone, and some rows leave it out.

d_call: -
v_call: TRBV28
j_call: TRBJ1-5
clone_size: -
cdr3_aa: CASSSGGQPQHF
cdr3_nt: TGTGCCAGCAGTTCGGGGGGTCAGCCCCAGCATTTT

d_call: TRBD2
v_call: TRBV7-3
j_call: TRBJ2-1
clone_size: -
cdr3_aa: CASSPGLVDGNEQFF
cdr3_nt: TGTGCCAGCAGCCCCGGACTAGTTGATGGCAATGAGCAGTTCTTC

d_call: TRBD2
v_call: TRBV7-2
j_call: TRBJ2-1
clone_size: -
cdr3_aa: CASSARTSRDEQFF
cdr3_nt: TGTGCCAGCAGCGCCCGGACTAGCCGGGATGAGCAGTTCTTC

d_call: TRBD1
v_call: TRBV4-2
j_call: TRBJ1-5
clone_size: -
cdr3_aa: CASSLRQGASSNQPQHF
cdr3_nt: TGTGCCAGCAGCCTTCGACAGGGGGCCAGTAGCAATCAGCCCCAGCATTTT

d_call: TRBD1
v_call: TRBV6-5
j_call: TRBJ1-5
clone_size: few
cdr3_aa: CASSHRGGQPQHF
cdr3_nt: TGTGCCAGCAGCCACAGGGGGGGCCAGCCCCAGCATTTT

d_call: -
v_call: TRBV6-5
j_call: TRBJ2-2
clone_size: once
cdr3_aa: CASRGTNTGELFF
cdr3_nt: TGTGCCAGCCGTGGCACAAACACCGGGGAGCTGTTTTTT

d_call: TRBD1
v_call: TRBV6-5
j_call: TRBJ2-7
clone_size: -
cdr3_aa: CASSYGGSGGAYEQYF
cdr3_nt: TGTGCCAGCAGTTACGGCGGGTCAGGGGGCGCTTACGAGCAGTACTTC

d_call: TRBD1
v_call: TRBV5-5
j_call: TRBJ1-2
clone_size: -
cdr3_aa: CASSLWGTGGRPYGYTF
cdr3_nt: TGTGCCAGCAGCTTGTGGGGGACAGGGGGCCGCCCCTATGGCTACACCTTC

d_call: -
v_call: TRBV7-8
j_call: TRBJ1-3
clone_size: -
cdr3_aa: CASSPRDRGNTIYF
cdr3_nt: TGTGCCAGCAGCCCAAGGGACCGGGGAAACACCATATATTTT

d_call: -
v_call: TRBV7-9
j_call: TRBJ2-1
clone_size: few
cdr3_aa: CASSLGARFF
cdr3_nt: TGTGCCAGCAGCTTAGGGGCTCGGTTCTTC

d_call: TRBD2
v_call: TRBV7-2
j_call: TRBJ2-3
clone_size: few
cdr3_aa: CASSLSLAGVDTQYF
cdr3_nt: TGTGCCAGCAGCTTAAGTCTAGCGGGAGTGGATACGCAGTATTTT

d_call: -
v_call: TRBV6-1
j_call: TRBJ1-4
clone_size: once
cdr3_aa: CASRPGTAGSVLFF
cdr3_nt: TGTGCCAGCAGGCCCGGGACGGCGGGTTCGGTTCTGTTTTTT

d_call: -
v_call: TRBV11-1
j_call: TRBJ1-6
clone_size: few
cdr3_aa: CASSPREYNSPLHF
cdr3_nt: TGTGCCAGCAGCCCCAGGGAGTATAATTCACCCCTCCACTTT

d_call: TRBD1
v_call: TRBV4-1
j_call: TRBJ2-1
clone_size: -
cdr3_aa: CASSQEGGASEQFF
cdr3_nt: TGCGCCAGCAGCCAAGAAGGGGGCGCGTCCGAGCAGTTCTTC

d_call: -
v_call: TRBV7-9
j_call: TRBJ2-3
clone_size: -
cdr3_aa: CASSISTDTQYF
cdr3_nt: TGTGCCAGCAGCATAAGCACAGATACGCAGTATTTT

d_call: -
v_call: TRBV9
j_call: TRBJ2-7
clone_size: few
cdr3_aa: CASSVEGRGGSTYEQYF
cdr3_nt: TGTGCCAGCAGCGTAGAAGGAAGGGGCGGATCAACCTACGAGCAGTACTTC

d_call: TRBD1
v_call: TRBV6-1
j_call: TRBJ2-1
clone_size: -
cdr3_aa: CASPPGVGQGTQFF
cdr3_nt: TGTGCCAGCCCGCCCGGGGTGGGACAGGGGACGCAGTTCTTC

d_call: TRBD1
v_call: TRBV28
j_call: TRBJ2-3
clone_size: -
cdr3_aa: CASSQTGDTQYF
cdr3_nt: TGTGCCAGCAGCCAGACAGGGGACACGCAGTATTTT

d_call: -
v_call: TRBV2
j_call: TRBJ1-1
clone_size: few
cdr3_aa: CASSIGEAFF
cdr3_nt: TGTGCCAGCAGTATTGGAGAAGCTTTCTTT

d_call: TRBD2
v_call: TRBV9
j_call: TRBJ2-6
clone_size: -
cdr3_aa: CASSVALAGGAGANVLTF
cdr3_nt: TGTGCCAGCAGCGTAGCCTTAGCGGGAGGGGCTGGGGCCAACGTCCTGACTTTC

d_call: -
v_call: TRBV7-3
j_call: TRBJ1-5
clone_size: once
cdr3_aa: CASSFQGTSNQPQHF
cdr3_nt: TGTGCCAGCAGCTTCCAAGGGACCAGCAATCAGCCCCAGCATTTT

d_call: -
v_call: TRBV16
j_call: TRBJ1-4
clone_size: -
cdr3_aa: CASSQVRTTNEKLFF
cdr3_nt: TGTGCCAGCAGCCAAGTCCGTACAACTAATGAAAAACTGTTTTTT

d_call: -
v_call: TRBV9
j_call: TRBJ1-4
clone_size: few
cdr3_aa: CASSAQGPREKLFF
cdr3_nt: TGTGCCAGCAGCGCCCAGGGCCCGAGGGAAAAACTGTTTTTT

d_call: -
v_call: TRBV7-3
j_call: TRBJ1-1
clone_size: few
cdr3_aa: CASSLRASAEAFF
cdr3_nt: TGTGCCAGCAGCTTACGCGCAAGCGCTGAAGCTTTCTTT

d_call: -
v_call: TRBV2
j_call: TRBJ2-3
clone_size: -
cdr3_aa: CASRRAVGDTQYF
cdr3_nt: TGTGCCAGCAGGCGGGCGGTGGGAGATACGCAGTATTTT

d_call: -
v_call: TRBV28
j_call: TRBJ1-1
clone_size: -
cdr3_aa: CAATAVNTEAFF
cdr3_nt: TGTGCCGCGACAGCGGTGAACACTGAAGCTTTCTTT

d_call: -
v_call: TRBV5-6
j_call: TRBJ2-5
clone_size: few
cdr3_aa: CASSPGTYQETQYF
cdr3_nt: TGTGCCAGCAGTCCCGGGACGTACCAAGAGACCCAGTACTTC

d_call: -
v_call: TRBV7-8
j_call: TRBJ1-3
clone_size: -
cdr3_aa: CASSLGGNTIYF
cdr3_nt: TGTGCCAGCAGCTTAGGGGGAAACACCATATATTTT

d_call: -
v_call: TRBV28
j_call: TRBJ2-7
clone_size: -
cdr3_aa: CASSLVVWGARYEQYF
cdr3_nt: TGTGCCAGCAGTTTAGTCGTTTGGGGGGCACGCTACGAGCAGTACTTC

d_call: -
v_call: TRBV9
j_call: TRBJ2-3
clone_size: once
cdr3_aa: CASSVSGGGSDTQYF
cdr3_nt: TGTGCCAGCAGCGTGTCGGGGGGCGGCTCAGATACGCAGTATTTT

d_call: TRBD1
v_call: TRBV30
j_call: TRBJ1-5
clone_size: -
cdr3_aa: CAWSDRGSFGNQPQHF
cdr3_nt: TGTGCCTGGAGTGACAGGGGGAGTTTCGGCAATCAGCCCCAGCATTTT

d_call: TRBD2
v_call: TRBV18
j_call: TRBJ2-7
clone_size: -
cdr3_aa: CASSPAEVGGPRYF
cdr3_nt: TGTGCCAGCTCTCCCGCGGAGGTGGGAGGGCCTCGGTACTTC

d_call: TRBD1
v_call: TRBV5-1
j_call: TRBJ1-5
clone_size: -
cdr3_aa: CASSPGQENQPQHF
cdr3_nt: TGCGCCAGCAGCCCGGGACAGGAGAATCAGCCCCAGCATTTT

d_call: -
v_call: TRBV19
j_call: TRBJ2-5
clone_size: -
cdr3_aa: CASSNGLEKYQETQYF
cdr3_nt: TGTGCCAGTAGTAACGGGTTAGAGAAGTACCAAGAGACCCAGTACTTC

d_call: TRBD1
v_call: TRBV18
j_call: TRBJ1-1
clone_size: -
cdr3_aa: CASSPPDRAEAFF
cdr3_nt: TGTGCCAGCTCACCCCCAGACAGGGCCGAAGCTTTCTTT